Below, 26 T cell receptor beta chains from the same sample are listed, as sequenced in a study of T-cell memory formation after mild COVID-19. Using its own MiXCR run on the 5' RACE reads, TCRdb lists one record per CDR3 protein. Of approximately 300,000 distinct CDR3 sequences listed, more than 15% are singletons. Sequencing was done on a sample of PBMCs or a T cell subset sorted from them (not recorded which). These receptors all stem from a man between 18 and 29 years old who had mild COVID-19 (a few samples of this study predate the infection). Cell type and time point are not known.

This clonotype showed up just a few times. V usage is TRBV6-5 and J usage is TRBJ1-1; the D gene is possibly TRBD1 (5 bases). Trimming shortened V by 2 bases and J by 7 bases, and 14 bases separated the two germline ends. The CDR3 is 14 residues long. Germline values: CDR1 MNHEY, CDR2 SVGAGI. DNA of the CDR3: TGTGCCAGCAGTTACAGCGGGCGCGGGGGTGAAGCTTTCTTT. Its protein product is CASSYSGRGGEAFF.

This clonotype was found a few times. CDR3 in amino acids: CASSQDIGSPLYGYTF. DNA for the CDR3: TGTGCCAGCAGCCAAGATATCGGCAGCCCGCTCTATGGCTACACCTTC. The V and J genes are TRBV3-1 and TRBJ1-2, with unresolved D. The length of the CDR3 is 16 residues. Germline V CDR1 and CDR2: LGHDT, YNNKEL (reference sequence). V was cut by 0 bases and J by 4 bases, with 15 bases left in between.

The chain employs TRBV7-2 and TRBJ2-2; D possibly matches TRBD1 or TRBD2 (5 bases each). Germline V CDR1 and CDR2: SGHTA, FQGNSA. This CDR3 spans 16 amino acids. V was trimmed by 5 bases and J by 4 bases, leaving 17 bases between them. For the CDR3, the DNA is TGTGCCAGCAGCCCTCGGTGGGGGTCGGGCACCGGGGAGCTGTTTTTT. Translating it yields CASSPRWGSGTGELFF. Supplemented by reference TRBV7-2 and TRBJ2-2, the full variable domain reads GAGVSQSPSNKVTEKGKDVELRCDPISGHTALYWYRQSLGQGLEFLIYFQGNSAPDKSGLPSDRFSAERTGGSVSTLTIQRTQQEDSAVYLCASSPRWGSGTGELFFGEGSRLTVL.

This clonotype came up a few times. V and J are TRBV2 and TRBJ2-1; the match to TRBD2 covers 8 bases. V gave up 7 bases and J gave up 1 base; unmatched junction bases: 6. The CDR3 covers 15 residues. Germline V gives CDR1 SNHLY, CDR2 FYNNEI. Here the CDR3 DNA reads TGTGCCAGCAACCTACGGGGGGGGTCCTACAATGAGCAGTTCTTC. Protein product: CASNLRGGSYNEQFF.

This clonotype was recorded many times. CDR3 in DNA: TGTGCCAGCTCAGCGACCGGGACAGCGAACACTGAAGCTTTCTTT. The encoded protein is CASSATGTANTEAFF. The rearrangement joins TRBV18 to TRBJ1-1; 7 bases align to TRBD1. V lost 5 bases and J lost 1; bases outside the gene matches: 7. CDR1 is KGHSH and CDR2 is LQKENI in the germline V gene. The CDR3 length is 15 residues.

The V gene is TRBV5-6, the J gene TRBJ2-3; D gene uncertain. Germline assignment: CDR1 SGHDT and CDR2 YYEEEE. Trimming removed 4 bases at V and 1 base at J, with 13 bases between. The CDR3 is 15 residues long. The CDR3 region is CASSDWADRTDTQYF. The DNA for the CDR3 is TGTGCCAGCAGCGACTGGGCAGACCGCACAGATACGCAGTATTTT.

This clonotype was counted a few times. This chain joins TRBV6-5 and TRBJ1-1, with D possibly TRBD1 on 6 matching bases. Between the trimmed V and J ends, which lost 4 bases and 7 bases, there was a span of 19 bases. The CDR3 totals 15 residues. Germline-derived CDR1 and CDR2 are MNHEY and SVGAGI. CDR3 protein: CASSSLTGRAREAFF. As DNA, the CDR3 is TGTGCCAGCAGTTCCCTGACAGGCAGGGCCCGTGAAGCTTTCTTT.

This clonotype appeared a few times. The V call is TRBV20-1, the J call TRBJ1-4; no firm D call. In germline, CDR1 is DFQATT, CDR2 SNEGSKA (reference sequence). Trimming pared 5 bases from V and 7 bases from J, leaving 11 bases between. The CDR3 is 12 amino acids. As DNA, the CDR3 is TGCAGTGCTCGCCTGGACGGTGAAAAACTGTTTTTT. Residues: CSARLDGEKLFF.

This clonotype has a count of ten or more. The chain uses TRBV4-3 and TRBJ2-3; 7 bases are a match to TRBD1. The CDR3 is made up of 15 amino acids. V shed 4 bases and J 4 bases; nucleotides not matched to a gene: 8. Germline-derived CDR1 and CDR2 are LGHNA and YSLEER. Written as DNA, the CDR3 is TGCGCCAGCAGCCTACAGGGGAATACAGCAGATACGCAGTATTTT. Amino acids: CASSLQGNTADTQYF.

In this sample, this clonotype turned up a few times. The rearrangement joins TRBV4-3 to TRBJ2-1; 9 positions match TRBD2. Germline V gene data show CDR1 as LGHNA and CDR2 as YSLEER. Trimming took 3 bases from V and 2 from J; bases not matched to a gene: 14. The CDR3 runs to 19 residues. The chain's CDR3 is CASSQFAGGPRGAYNEQFF. CDR3 coding DNA: TGCGCCAGCAGCCAGTTTGCGGGGGGGCCTCGTGGCGCCTACAATGAGCAGTTCTTC.

This clonotype has a handful of counts. V and J are TRBV6-2 or TRBV6-3 and TRBJ2-3; D is perhaps TRBD1 or TRBD2 (5 bases each). V was clipped by 2 bases and J by 3 bases, with 9 bases between them. This CDR3 has 14 amino acids. Germline loops: CDR1 MNHEY, CDR2 SVGEGT. The CDR3 here is CASSYGDVTDTQYF. The CDR3 DNA reads as TGTGCCAGCAGTTACGGGGACGTGACAGATACGCAGTATTTT.

This clonotype was seen more than once but under ten times. The CDR3 region has the DNA TGTGCCAGCACCATTGAGACCCACACAGATACGCAGTATTTT. It is translated as CASTIETHTDTQYF. The J gene is TRBJ2-3, the V gene TRBV11-2; D not resolved. V was pared by 7 bases and J by 2 bases, with 13 bases between. Per the germline V gene, CDR1 is SGHAT and CDR2 is FQNNGV. CDR3 length: 14 amino acids.

Here the CDR3 reads CASSQATGERKAFF. CDR3 sequence (DNA): TGCGCCAGCAGCCAAGCTACAGGGGAAAGGAAAGCTTTCTTT. The J gene is TRBJ1-1, the V gene TRBV4-1; 7 bases are a match to TRBD1. The CDR3 length is 14 residues. Germline-derived CDR1 and CDR2 are MGHRA and YSYEKL. The trim removed 1 base at V and 9 bases at J, leaving 8 bases unmatched.

This clonotype came up a few times. V is TRBV9 and J is TRBJ2-1; a possible D gene is TRBD2 (5 bases). Trimming pared 4 bases from V and 2 bases from J, leaving 16 bases between. Germline CDR1 SGDLS, CDR2 YYNGEE. The CDR3 spans 16 residues. CDR3 loop: CASSPYLGSTYNEQFF. The CDR3 bases are TGTGCCAGCAGCCCCTACTTAGGGAGCACCTACAATGAGCAGTTCTTC.

There are a few counts of this clonotype. This chain joins TRBV25-1 and TRBJ2-2; TRBD1 matches 7 bases. Trimming at V came to 5 bases and at J to 6 bases, leaving 9 bases not matched to a gene. The germline V gene has CDR1 MGHDK and CDR2 SYGVNS. This CDR3 spans 15 amino acids. CDR3: CASSQSDRPAGELFF. The CDR3 nucleotides read TGTGCCAGCAGTCAATCGGACAGGCCCGCCGGGGAGCTGTTTTTT.

This chain uses TRBV7-2 with TRBJ1-5; D uncertain. CDR1 and CDR2 from the germline V gene are SGHTA and FQGNSA. The length of the CDR3 is 13 residues. Deletions cut 4 bases from V and 5 bases from J, with 9 bases between. The CDR3 is CASSSNPDQPQHF. In nucleotides, the CDR3 is TGTGCCAGCAGCTCCAACCCGGATCAGCCCCAGCATTTT.

The sample holds a few counts of this clonotype. The chain employs TRBV4-2 and TRBJ2-2; 7 bases line up with TRBD2. There are 17 residues in the CDR3. Trimming cost V 4 bases and J 2 bases; bases outside gene matches: 10. Germline loops: CDR1 LGHNA, CDR2 YNFKEQ. DNA of the CDR3: TGTGCCAGCAGCCGCGCGGCTGGCGGGGGAAACACCGGGGAGCTGTTTTTT. The encoded protein is CASSRAAGGGNTGELFF.

The CDR3 DNA reads TGCAGTGCTAGAGGGCGGGCCTACTATAGCAATCAGCCCCAGCATTTT. Translation: CSARGRAYYSNQPQHF. This rearrangement joins TRBV20-1 to TRBJ1-5; D is unresolved. Trimming left V 1 base short and J 0 bases short, with 13 bases between. The length of the CDR3 is 16 residues. From germline, CDR1 is DFQATT and CDR2 SNEGSKA (reference sequence).

The J gene is TRBJ2-5, the V gene TRBV7-9, with 10 bases lining up with TRBD2. Germline CDR1 reads SEHNR; CDR2 reads FQNEAQ (reference sequence). Trimming removed 4 bases from V and 5 bases from J; junction bases left unmatched: 10. This CDR3 comprises 16 residues. CDR3 bases: TGTGCCAGCAGCTCCAAAGTGACTAGCGGGCCGGAGACCCAGTACTTC. It encodes CASSSKVTSGPETQYF. Complete variable domain (other parts from reference TRBV7-9 and TRBJ2-5): DTGVSQNPRHKITKRGQNVTFRCDPISEHNRLYWYRQTLGQGPEFLTYFQNEAQLEKSRLLSDRFSAERPKGSFSTLEIQRTEQGDSAMYLCASSSKVTSGPETQYFGPGTRLLVL.

The V call is TRBV6-1, the J call TRBJ2-2; 10 nucleotides align to TRBD2. Per the germline V gene, CDR1 is MNHNS and CDR2 is SASEGT. V lost 6 bases, J lost 6 bases, and 16 bases stayed unmatched. This CDR3 region has 18 residues. CDR3 region: CASRGLGVAGGVAGELFF. The CDR3 DNA is TGTGCCAGCAGGGGACTCGGCGTAGCGGGGGGCGTGGCCGGGGAGCTGTTTTTT.

The chain employs TRBV29-1 and TRBJ2-2, with 8 bases lining up with TRBD1. J lost 7 bases, V lost 7 bases, and 11 bases had no gene match. This CDR3 is 14 amino acids long. Germline V CDR1 and CDR2: SQVTM, ANQGSEA. DNA of the CDR3: TGCAGCGCCACCCGGACAGGGATGATCGGGGAGCTGTTTTTT. Encoded protein: CSATRTGMIGELFF.

V usage is TRBV12-3 or TRBV12-4 and J usage is TRBJ1-6; possibly TRBD1 for D (5 bases). The CDR3 totals 13 residues. V lost 6 bases, J lost 10 bases, and 13 bases lay in between. As DNA, the CDR3 is TGTGCCAGCAGCCTCGGGACCGCGTCACCCCTCCACTTT. This codes for CASSLGTASPLHF.

This clonotype was counted a few times. The genes are TRBV7-2 and TRBJ1-6, with D possibly matching TRBD1 (5 bases). Deletions cut 0 bases from V and 2 bases from J, with 8 bases between. The CDR3 length is 16 residues. Germline V CDR1 and CDR2: SGHTA, FQGNSA. Here the CDR3 reads CASSLARTTYNSPLHF. The CDR3 DNA sequence: TGTGCCAGCAGCTTAGCCAGGACAACCTATAATTCACCCCTCCACTTT.

There are many counts of this clonotype. The chain has TRBV28 and TRBJ2-7, with 9 bases aligning to TRBD1. CDR1 is MDHEN, CDR2 SYDVKM, per germline. V lost 4 bases to trimming and J lost 5 bases; unmatched junction nucleotides: 9. The CDR3 is made up of 15 amino acids. DNA for the CDR3: TGTGCCAGCAGTTCCCACTCGGGACAGGGAAACGAGCAGTACGTC. This codes for CASSSHSGQGNEQYV.

The chain employs TRBV6-2 or TRBV6-3 and TRBJ2-1; D is uncertain. The CDR3 runs to 15 residues. V lost 2 bases and J lost 2, with 10 bases in between. From germline, CDR1 is MNHEY and CDR2 SVGEGT. CDR3 region: CASSYGHPTYNEQFF. The CDR3 bases are TGTGCCAGCAGTTACGGGCATCCAACCTACAATGAGCAGTTCTTC.

The V gene is TRBV9, the J gene TRBJ2-3; a weak D match, TRBD1 (7 bases). The V gene's germline CDR1 is SGDLS and CDR2 YYNGEE. Trimming removed 3 bases at V and 8 bases at J, with 13 bases between. The CDR3 contains 13 residues. DNA for the CDR3: TGTGCCAGCAGCGACCCAGGGGGAGGTACGCAGTATTTT. It translates to CASSDPGGGTQYF.